A single sample gave rise to the 32 T cell receptor beta chains below, sequenced in a study of blood T cell repertoires in COVID-19. Some clones are missing from TCRdb's copy, which holds only in-frame ones; the method was immunoSEQ multiplex PCR. The sample includes some 78,000 clones, around 87% of them seen just once. Sequenced: peripheral blood. Receptors originate from a woman of 80 years or more with active or convalescent COVID-19.

V usage is TRBV5-1 and J usage is TRBJ1-3; tentatively, D is TRBD1 (6 bases). Trimming shortened V by 0 bases and J by 9 bases, and 13 bases separated the two germline ends. There are 14 residues in the CDR3. The germline gives CDR1 SGHRS, CDR2 YFSETQ. CDR3 residues: CASSLGQEPSTIYF. The DNA of the CDR3 is TGCGCCAGCAGCTTGGGACAGGAGCCGAGCACCATATATTTT.

This chain links TRBV19 with TRBJ1-5; D unclear. The V end lost 10 bases, the J end lost 4 bases, and 17 bases lay between the germline ends. Looked up from germline, CDR1 is LNHDA and CDR2 is SQIVND (reference sequence). The CDR3 contains 14 residues. The CDR3 region has the DNA TGTGCCACCCAAGGACCGACTAATAATCAGCCCCAGCATTTT. Its protein is CATQGPTNNQPQHF.

This clone was found a few times. This sequence joins TRBV6-2 or TRBV6-3 and TRBJ2-5; possibly TRBD2 for D (6 bases). The CDR3 is 18 amino acids. The germline V and J ends were trimmed by 2 bases and 0 bases, with 19 bases remaining between them. The V gene's germline CDR1 is MNHEY and CDR2 SVGEGT. CDR3 nucleotide sequence: TGTGCCAGCAGTTACCCGACTCGGGGGTTCTCCGACCAAGAGACCCAGTACTTC. Translating it yields CASSYPTRGFSDQETQYF.

The gene calls are TRBV25-1 and TRBJ2-2; 12 bases are shared with TRBD2. The CDR3 length is 16 residues. Germline V gene sequence: CDR1 MGHDK, CDR2 SYGVNS. V was clipped by 2 bases and J by 4 bases; unmatched bases: 2. The CDR3 reads CASSELAGGATGELFF. Written as DNA, the CDR3 is TGTGCCAGCAGTGAACTAGCGGGAGGGGCCACCGGGGAGCTGTTTTTT. Based on the CDR3 plus reference TRBV25-1 and TRBJ2-2, the full variable domain is EADIYQTPRYLVIGTGKKITLECSQTMGHDKMYWYQQDPGMELHLIHYSYGVNSTEKGDLSSESTVSRIRTEHFPLTLESARPSHTSQYLCASSELAGGATGELFFGEGSRLTVL.

The chain has TRBV5-5 and TRBJ2-1; TRBD1 agrees at 9 bases. The CDR3 spans 15 residues. V lost 4 bases and J lost 4; bases outside the gene matches: 6. Germline V gives CDR1 SGHKS, CDR2 YYEKEE (reference sequence). CDR3 nucleotides: TGTGCCAGCAGCCCGGGACAGGGAGTGTACAATGAGCAGTTCTTC. This encodes CASSPGQGVYNEQFF.

The CDR3 DNA sequence: TGTGCCAGCAGCCAATCCAGGACAGGGAGCTCTGGGGCCAACGTCCTGACTTTC. Its translation: CASSQSRTGSSGANVLTF. The chain carries TRBV27 and TRBJ2-6; 8 nucleotides match TRBD1. The CDR3 is 18 residues long. Germline V gives CDR1 MNHEY, CDR2 SMNVEV (reference sequence). The V gene end was trimmed by 6 bases and the J gene end by 0 bases; junction bases not matched to a gene: 10.

The chain uses TRBV15 and TRBJ2-1; perhaps TRBD2 as D (5 bases). CDR3 length: 17 amino acids. In germline, CDR1 is LNHNV, CDR2 YYDKDF (reference sequence). The V and J ends lost 1 base and 5 bases respectively, with 18 bases between them. In nucleotides, the CDR3 is TGTGCCACCAGCAGAGTTCGTACGGCGGGCGTTAACAATGAGCAGTTCTTC. Amino acids: CATSRVRTAGVNNEQFF.

Written as DNA, the CDR3 is TGTGCCAGCCCCCCGGGACAGCTAATCGCAGATACGCAGTATTTT. This gives the protein CASPPGQLIADTQYF. V usage is TRBV28 and J usage is TRBJ2-3; the match to TRBD1 covers 7 bases. The CDR3 loop spans 15 amino acids. With V trimmed by 8 bases and J by 4 bases, 12 bases remained unmatched. Germline V gives CDR1 MDHEN, CDR2 SYDVKM.

This clone appeared once. The CDR3 spells CAIHRDTQETQYF. The CDR3 DNA is TGTGCCATCCACCGGGACACCCAAGAGACCCAGTACTTC. The V call is TRBV10-3, the J call TRBJ2-5, with TRBD1 as a possible D gene (6 bases). CDR3 length equals 13 residues. V lost 8 bases and J 1 base, leaving 11 bases between the germline ends. Germline CDR1 reads ENHRY; CDR2 reads SYGVKD.

The chain carries TRBV24-1 and TRBJ2-1; 10 bases are shared with TRBD1. CDR3 length: 15 residues. V lost 3 bases, J lost 7 bases, and 5 bases stayed unmatched. Germline CDR1 reads KGHDR; CDR2 reads SFDVKD. The DNA of the CDR3 is TGTGCCACCAGTGATCCTGACAGGGGGCTTAATGAGCAGTTCTTC. It codes for CATSDPDRGLNEQFF.

This clone was recorded only once. The chain recombines TRBV6-5 with TRBJ2-3; 8 bases align to TRBD1. V lost 4 bases to trimming and J lost 2 bases; unmatched junction nucleotides: 5. The CDR3 covers 15 residues. Germline-derived CDR1 and CDR2 are MNHEY and SVGAGI. In nucleotides, the CDR3 is TGTGCCAGCAGTTCAGGGACAGGATACACAGATACGCAGTATTTT. It translates to CASSSGTGYTDTQYF.

This chain joins TRBV28 and TRBJ1-2; a weak D match, TRBD1 (6 bases). The V gene lost 8 bases and the J gene lost 4 bases, with 23 bases spanning the gap. The CDR3 totals 16 residues. Germline CDR1 MDHEN, CDR2 SYDVKM. CDR3 loop: CASGPGTPGILYGYTF. In nucleotides, the CDR3 is TGTGCCAGCGGACCTGGGACACCGGGCATCCTCTATGGCTACACCTTC.

The V gene is TRBV7-8, the J gene TRBJ1-6; possible D gene TRBD1, 5 bases. Between the trimmed V and J ends, which lost 5 bases and 8 bases, there was a span of 16 bases. Germline V lookup: CDR1 SGHVS, CDR2 FQNEAQ. This CDR3 region has 15 residues. The CDR3 nucleotides are TGTGCCAGCAGCCTAGACCACGGGGGGTATTCACCCCTCCACTTT. It translates to CASSLDHGGYSPLHF.

Here the CDR3 DNA reads TGTGCCAGCAGTGAGGAACGGCCCCGGGCTGAAGCTTTCTTT. Amino acid sequence: CASSEERPRAEAFF. V usage is TRBV2 and J usage is TRBJ1-1; no clear D gene. V lost 3 bases to trimming and J lost 6 bases, with 14 bases between them. The CDR3 covers 14 residues. CDR1 is SNHLY and CDR2 is FYNNEI in the germline V gene. The entire variable domain, with the rest obtained from reference TRBV2 and TRBJ1-1, is as follows: EPEVTQTPSHQVTQMGQEVILRCVPISNHLYFYWYRQILGQKVEFLVSFYNNEISEKSEIFDDQFSVERPDGSNFTLKIRSTKLEDSAMYFCASSEERPRAEAFFGQGTRLTVV.

This rearrangement joins TRBV6-1 to TRBJ1-1; D is unclear. Germline V CDR1 and CDR2: MNHNS, SASEGT. Deletions cut 2 bases from V and 2 bases from J, with 9 bases between. The CDR3 has 14 residues. The CDR3, as DNA: TGTGCCAGCAGTGAAATAGCCAGAAACACTGAAGCTTTCTTT. It specifies CASSEIARNTEAFF.

V usage is TRBV7-6 and J usage is TRBJ1-5, with 8 bases matching TRBD1. The ends lost 5 bases at V and 0 bases at J; junction bases unmatched: 9. The germline V gene encodes CDR1 SGHVS and CDR2 FNYEAQ. The CDR3 has 17 amino acids. The CDR3 DNA follows: TGTGCCAGCAGCGACAATACAGGGGGGAATAGCAATCAGCCCCAGCATTTT. Translated: CASSDNTGGNSNQPQHF.

CDR3 in amino acids: CASSATGAGQPQHF. In DNA form, the CDR3 reads TGTGCCAGCAGCGCCACGGGCGCGGGCCAGCCCCAGCATTTT. The rearrangement joins TRBV9 to TRBJ1-5; unclear D gene. The V gene lost 3 bases and the J gene lost 7 bases, with 14 bases spanning the gap. Germline V gene data show CDR1 as SGDLS and CDR2 as YYNGEE. CDR3 length: 14 amino acids.

The chain links TRBV7-7 to TRBJ2-1; 13 nucleotides agree with TRBD2. The germline V gene encodes CDR1 SSHAT and CDR2 FNYEAQ (reference sequence). V was pared by 5 bases and J by 4 bases, with 2 bases of the junction left unmatched. The CDR3 contains 15 residues. DNA for the CDR3: TGTGCCAGCAGCCAGGGACTAGCGGGGTACAATGAGCAGTTCTTC. Translation gives CASSQGLAGYNEQFF.

The rearrangement links TRBV12-3 or TRBV12-4 to TRBJ1-6, with 9 bases that match TRBD1. This CDR3 spans 13 amino acids. V was clipped by 6 bases and J by 9 bases; unmatched bases: 3. This CDR3 is CASRGDRASPLHF. As DNA, the CDR3 is TGTGCCAGCAGGGGGGACAGGGCTTCACCCCTCCACTTT.

V and J are TRBV9 and TRBJ1-1; D ambiguous. This CDR3 is 13 amino acids long. V was cut by 0 bases and J by 0 bases, with 3 bases left in between. The germline V gene has CDR1 SGDLS and CDR2 YYNGEE. CDR3 DNA sequence: TGTGCCAGCAGCGTAGTCTTGAACACTGAAGCTTTCTTT. Translated, it gives CASSVVLNTEAFF.

The V gene is TRBV28, the J gene TRBJ1-4, with D uncertain. From germline, CDR1 is MDHEN and CDR2 SYDVKM. This CDR3 contains 16 residues. The ends were cut back, 3 bases at V and 8 bases at J, with 19 bases in the middle. The CDR3 reads CASSFYSAELWEKLFF. In nucleotides, the CDR3 is TGTGCCAGCAGTTTTTATTCGGCGGAACTGTGGGAAAAACTGTTTTTT. Supplemented by reference TRBV28 and TRBJ1-4, the full variable domain reads DVKVTQSSRYLVKRTGEKVFLECVQDMDHENMFWYRQDPGLGLRLIYFSYDVKMKEKGDIPEGYSVSREKKERFSLILESASTNQTSMYLCASSFYSAELWEKLFFGSGTQLSVL.

This rearrangement joins TRBV7-2 to TRBJ1-2; TRBD1 might be the D (5 bases). Germline-derived CDR1 and CDR2 are SGHTA and FQGNSA. The V end lost 2 bases, the J end lost 1 base, and 11 bases lay between the germline ends. The CDR3 is 15 residues long. The CDR3 spells CASSLQGRFNYGYTF. DNA for the CDR3: TGTGCCAGCAGCTTACAGGGCAGATTTAACTATGGCTACACCTTC.

V gene TRBV4-3 combines with J gene TRBJ2-3; 7 bases map to TRBD2. J lost 6 bases, V lost 0 bases, and 12 bases had no gene match. There are 17 residues in the CDR3. Germline CDR1 and CDR2: LGHNA and YSLEER. In nucleotides, the CDR3 is TGCGCCAGCAGCCAAGATAGGGGAGGGTCGGTAGCGGATACGCAGTATTTT. Its translation: CASSQDRGGSVADTQYF.

This rearrangement joins TRBV7-6 to TRBJ2-1; 11 bases are a match to TRBD1. This CDR3 contains 16 residues. V dropped 0 bases and J dropped 5; count of bases not matched to a gene: 3. Germline assignment: CDR1 SGHVS and CDR2 FNYEAQ. The CDR3 loop reads CASSLAPGQGDNEQFF. In nucleotides, the CDR3 is TGTGCCAGCAGCTTAGCCCCGGGACAGGGGGACAATGAGCAGTTCTTC.

CDR3 in DNA: TGTGCCAGCAGTTTAGCTGGGGCGGGGGGGGAGCTGTTTTTT. The encoded protein is CASSLAGAGGELFF. The gene calls are TRBV28 and TRBJ2-2, with D perhaps matching TRBD2 (6 bases). The V gene's germline CDR1 is MDHEN and CDR2 SYDVKM. V dropped 2 bases and J dropped 8 bases, with 12 bases sitting between them. This CDR3 region has 14 residues.

This chain uses TRBV12-3 or TRBV12-4 with TRBJ2-7, with D perhaps TRBD2 (5 bases). This CDR3 comprises 13 residues. V lost 10 bases to trimming and J lost 0 bases, with 13 bases between them. In nucleotides, the CDR3 is TGTGCCACCGCGGACTGGAGCTCCTACGAGCAGTACTTC. This sequence encodes CATADWSSYEQYF.

The chain carries TRBV5-6 and TRBJ1-2; 8 nucleotides line up with TRBD1. CDR1 is SGHDT and CDR2 is YYEEEE in the germline V gene. This CDR3 comprises 12 residues. J gave up 6 bases and V 4 bases, and 2 bases lay outside the gene matches. As DNA, the CDR3 is TGTGCCAGCAGCGAGACAGGGGATGGCTACACCTTC. Translating gives CASSETGDGYTF. Together with reference TRBV5-6 and TRBJ1-2, the CDR3 gives the full variable domain: DAGVTQSPTHLIKTRGQQVTLRCSPKSGHDTVSWYQQALGQGPQFIFQYYEEEERQRGNFPDRFSGHQFPNYSSELNVNALLLGDSALYLCASSETGDGYTFGSGTRLTVV.

The V call is TRBV7-8, the J call TRBJ2-3, with D possibly being TRBD1 (5 bases). Germline V gene data show CDR1 as SGHVS and CDR2 as FQNEAQ. The V and J ends lost 0 bases and 2 bases respectively, with 9 bases between them. This CDR3 is 15 amino acids long. CDR3: CASSLATGYTDTQYF. In DNA form, the CDR3 reads TGTGCCAGCAGCTTAGCAACAGGTTACACAGATACGCAGTATTTT.

As to this clone: An end of the junction differs from the germline gene, which may be a read error. The V gene is TRBV6-2 or TRBV6-3, the J gene TRBJ1-2, with 10 positions matching TRBD1. This CDR3 is built from 13 residues. Per the germline V gene, CDR1 is MNHEY and CDR2 is SVGEGT. The CDR3 DNA reads as TGTGCCAGCAGCTCGGGACAGGGGATCCCCGGCGGCTTC. Amino acids: CASSSGQGIPGGF.

The V call is TRBV10-2, the J call TRBJ1-2; 7 bases map to TRBD1. The CDR3 is 13 amino acids. Germline CDR1 reads WSHSY; CDR2 reads SAAADI. V dropped 5 bases and J dropped 9; count of bases not matched to a gene: 9. The CDR3: CASSSDRVGRYTF. DNA for the CDR3: TGCGCCAGCAGTTCAGACAGGGTCGGTCGCTACACCTTC.

The chain recombines TRBV7-2 with TRBJ1-2; maybe TRBD1 (6 bases). Germline V gene data show CDR1 as SGHTA and CDR2 as FQGNSA. V shed 1 base and J shed 4 bases, with 7 bases lying between them. CDR3 length equals 13 residues. For the CDR3, the DNA is TGTGCCAGCAGCTTAGGGACAGTCTATGGCTACACCTTC. This gives the protein CASSLGTVYGYTF.

The chain has TRBV6-5 and TRBJ2-2; 10 nucleotides align to TRBD1. The CDR3 loop spans 14 amino acids. Per the germline V gene, CDR1 is MNHEY and CDR2 is SVGAGI. J gave up 7 bases and V 6 bases, and 5 bases lay outside the gene matches. This CDR3 is CASRRTGGNGELFF. CDR3 sequence (DNA): TGTGCCAGCAGGCGGACAGGGGGTAACGGGGAGCTGTTTTTT.